These T cell receptor beta chains were read from a single sample in a study of T-cell reconstitution after alpha-beta-depleted transplantation in children. Each CDR3 protein gets one entry after TCRdb re-called the PCR reads with MiXCR. Of fewer than 550,000 distinct CDR3 sequences listed, 15% to 20% are singletons. This sample comprised PBMCs, mostly from graft donor cells, obtained 360 days after TCRalphabeta/CD19-depleted stem cell transplant. Source of these receptors: a boy in the first two years of life who had a stem cell transplant for Wiskott-Aldrich syndrome, so the T cells may come from the graft donor. Each CDR3 is given with its conserved first and last residue. A D gene is named only where the DNA matches it firmly. A clone size is listed for some rows: how often the clone was seen (once, few, many), or a class if it is expanded.

abundance,j_gene,v_gene,d_gene,CDR3aa,CDR3nt
.,TRBJ2-7,TRBV20-1,TRBD2,CSARGLAGGPYEQYF,TGCAGTGCTAGAGGACTAGCGGGAGGGCCCTACGAGCAGTACTTC
few,TRBJ2-7,TRBV25-1,.,CASSGIGGYEQYF,TGTGCCAGCAGTGGGATAGGGGGATACGAGCAGTACTTC
few,TRBJ2-7,TRBV5-1,TRBD1,CASSSVRDRDWALGNEQYF,TGCGCCAGCAGTTCGGTACGGGACAGGGACTGGGCTTTGGGAAACGAGCAGTACTTC
.,TRBJ2-7,TRBV20-1,TRBD1,CSASDRVDEQYF,TGCAGTGCTAGTGACAGGGTTGACGAGCAGTACTTC
.,TRBJ2-1,TRBV7-2,TRBD2,CASSSGLAGEQFF,TGTGCCAGCAGCTCGGGACTAGCGGGTGAGCAGTTCTTC
few,TRBJ2-1,TRBV5-1,.,CASSLSRVGNEQFF,TGCGCCAGCAGCTTATCAAGGGTTGGCAATGAGCAGTTCTTC
.,TRBJ2-3,TRBV11-2,.,CASSLGRQRTDTQYF,TGTGCCAGCAGCTTAGGTCGACAGCGCACAGATACGCAGTATTTT
few,TRBJ2-2,TRBV5-5,.,CASSLKLIFANTGELFF,TGTGCCAGCAGCTTGAAACTCATTTTCGCGAACACCGGGGAGCTGTTTTTT
.,TRBJ2-1,TRBV12-3/TRBV12-4,TRBD1,CASTSNLGGPYNEQFF,TGTGCCAGCACCTCAAATCTAGGGGGCCCCTACAATGAGCAGTTCTTC
many,TRBJ2-3,TRBV7-9,.,CASSLGAEGDTQYF,TGTGCCAGCAGCTTAGGGGCAGAAGGAGATACGCAGTATTTT
.,TRBJ2-1,TRBV5-1,TRBD2,CASSSLAGGPGEQFF,TGCGCCAGCAGCTCCTTAGCGGGAGGGCCAGGGGAGCAGTTCTTC
.,TRBJ2-7,TRBV7-8,TRBD2,CASSLAGLADYEQYF,TGTGCCAGCAGCTTAGCCGGACTAGCGGACTACGAGCAGTACTTC
few,TRBJ2-2,TRBV3-1,TRBD2,CASSQSSGGGELFF,TGTGCCAGCAGCCAGAGTAGCGGGGGCGGGGAGCTGTTTTTT
.,TRBJ2-1,TRBV10-3,TRBD2,CAISEASGRANEQFF,TGTGCCATCAGTGAGGCTAGCGGGAGGGCAAATGAGCAGTTCTTC
few,TRBJ2-1,TRBV11-2,.,CASSLDLSYNEQFF,TGTGCCAGCAGCTTAGATTTGTCCTACAATGAGCAGTTCTTC
few,TRBJ2-3,TRBV15,TRBD2,CATSEGTSGYF,TGTGCCACCAGCGAAGGGACTAGCGGTTATTTT
.,TRBJ2-5,TRBV6-5,.,CASSYVAYQETQYF,TGTGCCAGCAGTTACGTCGCCTACCAAGAGACCCAGTACTTC
few,TRBJ2-5,TRBV7-2,.,CASSLDFGTWETQYF,TGTGCCAGCAGCTTAGATTTCGGGACTTGGGAGACCCAGTACTTC
.,TRBJ2-1,TRBV12-3/TRBV12-4,TRBD1,CASSNGTVRYYNEQFF,TGTGCCAGCAGCAACGGGACAGTCAGGTATTACAATGAGCAGTTCTTC
.,TRBJ2-5,TRBV5-1,TRBD2,CASSPGTIARETQYF,TGCGCCAGCAGTCCCGGGACTATCGCTCGAGAGACCCAGTACTTC
.,TRBJ2-5,TRBV12-3/TRBV12-4,.,CASSFRGPLQETQYF,TGTGCCAGCAGTTTCAGGGGTCCTCTCCAAGAGACCCAGTACTTC
.,TRBJ2-7,TRBV10-2,.,CASSEAKASEQYF,TGCGCCAGCAGTGAGGCGAAGGCTTCCGAGCAGTACTTC
few,TRBJ2-3,TRBV12-3/TRBV12-4,.,CATRPRGTDTQYF,TGTGCCACTCGACCCAGGGGCACAGATACGCAGTATTTT
many,TRBJ1-1,TRBV5-1,.,CASSLGSTEAFF,TGCGCCAGCAGCTTGGGGAGCACTGAAGCTTTCTTT
.,TRBJ2-7,TRBV7-2,TRBD1,CASSWQTGGYEQYF,TGTGCCAGCAGCTGGCAGACAGGGGGCTACGAGCAGTACTTC
few,TRBJ2-7,TRBV11-2,TRBD2,CASSLYLNSGSSYEQYF,TGTGCCAGCAGCTTATACCTAAATAGCGGGAGTTCCTACGAGCAGTACTTC
.,TRBJ2-2,TRBV20-1,TRBD2,CSARRGLAGPTGELFF,TGCAGTGCTAGAAGGGGACTAGCGGGACCCACCGGGGAGCTGTTTTTT
few,TRBJ1-6,TRBV15,.,CATSRDHNSPLHF,TGTGCCACCAGCAGGGACCATAATTCACCCCTCCACTTT
.,TRBJ2-3,TRBV7-2,.,CASSSQRVSTDTQYF,TGTGCCAGCAGTTCTCAGCGGGTCAGCACAGATACGCAGTATTTT
few,TRBJ2-2,TRBV20-1,.,CSARSLQGGGELFF,TGCAGTGCTCGAAGCTTACAAGGGGGCGGGGAGCTGTTTTTT
many,TRBJ2-1,TRBV27,.,CASSFGNEQFF,TGTGCCAGCAGTTTCGGCAATGAGCAGTTCTTC
.,TRBJ1-5,TRBV15,.,CATSSGPYQPQHF,TGTGCCACCAGCAGCGGGCCTTATCAGCCCCAGCATTTT
many,TRBJ2-1,TRBV18,TRBD2,CASSPTSGTYNEQFF,TGTGCCAGCTCACCAACTAGCGGCACCTACAATGAGCAGTTCTTC
.,TRBJ2-7,TRBV6-1,TRBD1,CASKRRDSNSYGQYF,TGTGCCAGCAAGCGCCGGGACAGTAACTCCTACGGGCAGTACTTC
.,TRBJ2-7,TRBV5-1,.,CASSLLAASHEQYF,TGCGCCAGCAGCTTGTTAGCGGCCTCCCACGAGCAGTACTTC
.,TRBJ2-5,TRBV20-1,.,CSARSRETQYF,TGCAGTGCTAGATCCCGAGAGACCCAGTACTTC
few,TRBJ2-7,TRBV29-1,.,CSVEGATYDEQYF,TGCAGCGTTGAAGGAGCCACCTACGACGAGCAGTACTTC
few,TRBJ2-5,TRBV11-2,.,CASSPNRVQETQYF,TGTGCCAGCAGCCCCAACAGGGTCCAAGAGACCCAGTACTTC
once,TRBJ2-7,TRBV20-1,TRBD1,CSFPGQGAREQYF,TGCAGTTTCCCGGGACAGGGGGCACGGGAGCAGTACTTC
few,TRBJ2-7,TRBV20-1,.,CSAGRMAIGEQYF,TGCAGTGCTGGCCGGATGGCAATCGGGGAGCAGTACTTC
many,TRBJ1-1,TRBV7-9,.,CASSWGDTEAFF,TGTGCCAGCAGCTGGGGGGACACTGAAGCTTTCTTT
few,TRBJ1-6,TRBV4-2,.,CASRPPGRMNSPLHF,TGTGCCAGCAGGCCCCCAGGACGGATGAATTCACCCCTCCACTTT
few,TRBJ2-7,TRBV5-1,TRBD2,CASSSGLVGYEQYF,TGCGCCAGCAGCTCAGGACTAGTTGGCTACGAGCAGTACTTC
few,TRBJ1-2,TRBV10-3,TRBD1,CAIRPTGGDGYTF,TGTGCCATCAGGCCGACAGGGGGAGATGGCTACACCTTC
few,TRBJ2-5,TRBV15,.,CATSRDSLDETQYF,TGTGCCACCAGCAGAGATTCTCTCGATGAGACCCAGTACTTC
.,TRBJ2-7,TRBV6-5,.,CASSYPGPPYEQYF,TGTGCCAGCAGTTACCCAGGACCACCCTACGAGCAGTACTTC
.,TRBJ2-2,TRBV10-1,.,CASGRNTGSCFF,.
.,TRBJ2-5,TRBV9,TRBD1,CASSVEGTGEETQYF,TGTGCCAGCAGCGTAGAGGGGACAGGCGAGGAGACCCAGTACTTC
.,TRBJ2-3,TRBV29-1,TRBD2,CSVAGVLAGKKDTQYF,TGCAGCGTTGCGGGGGTACTAGCGGGGAAGAAAGATACGCAGTATTTT
few,TRBJ2-2,TRBV6-1,TRBD1,CASKWTGITGELFF,TGTGCCAGCAAATGGACAGGGATTACCGGGGAGCTGTTTTTT
.,TRBJ2-2,TRBV11-2,TRBD2,CATNSGRRNTGELFF,TGTGCCACCAACAGCGGGAGGAGGAACACCGGGGAGCTGTTTTTT
few,TRBJ2-1,TRBV3-1,.,CASSPGLKNRGQFF,TGTGCCAGCAGCCCGGGCCTCAAGAATAGAGGGCAGTTCTTC
.,TRBJ1-1,TRBV11-1,.,CASSLGSPGRKNTEAFF,TGTGCCAGCAGCTTAGGAAGCCCGGGACGGAAGAACACTGAAGCTTTCTTT
few,TRBJ2-1,TRBV13,.,CASSLGVLVYNEQFF,TGTGCCAGCAGCTTGGGGGTACTAGTCTACAATGAGCAGTTCTTC
few,TRBJ2-1,TRBV12-3/TRBV12-4,.,CASSLSGRSYNEQFF,TGTGCCAGCAGCTTAAGCGGCCGCTCCTACAATGAGCAGTTCTTC
few,TRBJ2-7,TRBV18,.,CASSPPAGGGKYEQYF,TGTGCCAGCTCACCACCGGCAGGGGGAGGCAAATACGAGCAGTACTTC
few,TRBJ2-5,TRBV20-1,TRBD2,CSAHPPTSGEETQYF,TGCAGTGCTCACCCACCGACTAGCGGGGAAGAGACCCAGTACTTC